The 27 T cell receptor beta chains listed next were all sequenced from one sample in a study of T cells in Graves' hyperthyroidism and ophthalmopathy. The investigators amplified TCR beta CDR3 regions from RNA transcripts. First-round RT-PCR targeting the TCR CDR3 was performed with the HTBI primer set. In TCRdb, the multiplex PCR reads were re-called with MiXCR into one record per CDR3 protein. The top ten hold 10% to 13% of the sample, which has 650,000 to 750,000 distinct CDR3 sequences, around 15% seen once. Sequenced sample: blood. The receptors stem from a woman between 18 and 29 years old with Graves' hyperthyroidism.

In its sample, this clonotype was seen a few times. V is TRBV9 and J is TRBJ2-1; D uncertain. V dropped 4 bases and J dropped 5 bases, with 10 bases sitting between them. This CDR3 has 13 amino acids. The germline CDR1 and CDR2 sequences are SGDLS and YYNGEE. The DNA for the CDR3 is TGTGCCAGCAGCCCGGGCTCTGACAATGAGCAGTTCTTC. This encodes CASSPGSDNEQFF. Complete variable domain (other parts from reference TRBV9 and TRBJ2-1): DSGVTQTPKHLITATGQRVTLRCSPRSGDLSVYWYQQSLDQGLQFLIQYYNGEERAKGNILERFSAQQFPDLHSELNLSSLELGDSALYFCASSPGSDNEQFFGPGTRLTVL.

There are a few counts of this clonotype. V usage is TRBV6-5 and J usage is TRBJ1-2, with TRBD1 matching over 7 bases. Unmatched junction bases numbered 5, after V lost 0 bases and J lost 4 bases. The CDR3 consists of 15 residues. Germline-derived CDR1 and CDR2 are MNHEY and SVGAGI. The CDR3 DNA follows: TGTGCCAGCAGTTACTCGACAGGGAATTTCTATGGCTACACCTTC. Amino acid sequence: CASSYSTGNFYGYTF.

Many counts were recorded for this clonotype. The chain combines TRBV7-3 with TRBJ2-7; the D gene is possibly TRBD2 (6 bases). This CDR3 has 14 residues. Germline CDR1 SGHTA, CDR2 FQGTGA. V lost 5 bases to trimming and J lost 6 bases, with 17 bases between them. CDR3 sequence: CASSAGPAPTEQYF. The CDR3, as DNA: TGTGCCAGCAGCGCGGGACCAGCCCCCACCGAGCAGTACTTC.

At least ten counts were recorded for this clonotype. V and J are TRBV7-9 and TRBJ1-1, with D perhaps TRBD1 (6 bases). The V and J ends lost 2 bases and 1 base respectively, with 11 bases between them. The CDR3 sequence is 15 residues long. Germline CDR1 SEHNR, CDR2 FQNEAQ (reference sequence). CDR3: CASSLSGQRNTEAFF. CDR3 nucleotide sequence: TGTGCCAGCAGCTTAAGCGGACAGAGGAACACTGAAGCTTTCTTT.

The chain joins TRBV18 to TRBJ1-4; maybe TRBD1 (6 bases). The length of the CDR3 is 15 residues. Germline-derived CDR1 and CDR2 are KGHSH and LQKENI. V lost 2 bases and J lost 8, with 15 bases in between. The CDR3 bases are TGTGCCAGCTCACCAGTTCAGGGGCAGACGGAAAAACTGTTTTTT. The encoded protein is CASSPVQGQTEKLFF. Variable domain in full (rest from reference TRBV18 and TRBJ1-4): NAGVMQNPRHLVRRRGQEARLRCSPMKGHSHVYWYRQLPEEGLKFMVYLQKENIIDESGMPKERFSAEFPKEGPSILRIQQVVRGDSAAYFCASSPVQGQTEKLFFGSGTQLSVL.

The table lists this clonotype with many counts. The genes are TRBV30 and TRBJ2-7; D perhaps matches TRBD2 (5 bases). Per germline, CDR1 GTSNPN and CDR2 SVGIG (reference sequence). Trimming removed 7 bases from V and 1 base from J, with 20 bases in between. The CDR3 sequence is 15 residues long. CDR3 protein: CAYLPRAEASYEQYF. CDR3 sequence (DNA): TGTGCCTATCTCCCCCGGGCGGAGGCTTCCTACGAGCAGTACTTC.

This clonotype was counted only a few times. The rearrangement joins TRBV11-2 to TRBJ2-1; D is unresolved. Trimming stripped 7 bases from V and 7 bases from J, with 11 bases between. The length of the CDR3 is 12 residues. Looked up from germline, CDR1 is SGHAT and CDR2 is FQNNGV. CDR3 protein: CASNNRGNEQFF. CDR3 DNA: TGTGCCAGCAACAATCGAGGTAATGAGCAGTTCTTC.

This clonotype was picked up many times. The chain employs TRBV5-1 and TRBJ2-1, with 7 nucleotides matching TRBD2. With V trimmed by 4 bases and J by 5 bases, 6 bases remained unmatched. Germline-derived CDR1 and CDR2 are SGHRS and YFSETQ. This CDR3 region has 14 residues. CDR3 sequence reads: CASSISGNNNEQFF. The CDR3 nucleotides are TGCGCCAGCAGCATCAGCGGGAATAACAATGAGCAGTTCTTC.

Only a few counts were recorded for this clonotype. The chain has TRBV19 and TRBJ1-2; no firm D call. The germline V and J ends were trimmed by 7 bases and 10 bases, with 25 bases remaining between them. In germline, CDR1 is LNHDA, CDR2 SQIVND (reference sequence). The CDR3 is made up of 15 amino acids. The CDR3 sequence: CASTFFPSTAGAYTF. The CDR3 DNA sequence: TGTGCCAGTACTTTTTTCCCTTCCACGGCGGGCGCCTACACCTTC.

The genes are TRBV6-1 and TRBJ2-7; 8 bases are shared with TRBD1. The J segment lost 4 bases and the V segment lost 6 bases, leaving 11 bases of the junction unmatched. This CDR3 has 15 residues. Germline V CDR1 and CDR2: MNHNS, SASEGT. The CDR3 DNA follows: TGTGCCAGCAGCTCGGACAGGGCCCTGCGGTACGAGCAGTACTTC. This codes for CASSSDRALRYEQYF.

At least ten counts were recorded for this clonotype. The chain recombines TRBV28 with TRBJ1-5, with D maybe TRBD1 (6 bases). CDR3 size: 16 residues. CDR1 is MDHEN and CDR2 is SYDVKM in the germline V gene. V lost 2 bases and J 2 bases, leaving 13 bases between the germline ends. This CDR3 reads CASSLALGGGNQPQHF. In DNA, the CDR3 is TGTGCCAGCAGTTTAGCACTGGGGGGCGGCAATCAGCCCCAGCATTTT.

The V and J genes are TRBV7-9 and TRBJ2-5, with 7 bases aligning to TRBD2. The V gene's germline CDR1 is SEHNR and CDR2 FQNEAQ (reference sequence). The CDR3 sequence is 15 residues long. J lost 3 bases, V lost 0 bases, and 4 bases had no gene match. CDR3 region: CASSLAGGPKETQYF. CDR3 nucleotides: TGTGCCAGCAGCTTAGCGGGAGGGCCCAAAGAGACCCAGTACTTC.

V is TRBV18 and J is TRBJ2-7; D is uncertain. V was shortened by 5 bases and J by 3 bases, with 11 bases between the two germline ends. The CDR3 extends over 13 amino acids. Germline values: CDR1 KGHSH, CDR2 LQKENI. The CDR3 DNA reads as TGTGCCAGCTCAGTGATAGTAGACTACGAGCAGTACTTC. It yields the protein CASSVIVDYEQYF.

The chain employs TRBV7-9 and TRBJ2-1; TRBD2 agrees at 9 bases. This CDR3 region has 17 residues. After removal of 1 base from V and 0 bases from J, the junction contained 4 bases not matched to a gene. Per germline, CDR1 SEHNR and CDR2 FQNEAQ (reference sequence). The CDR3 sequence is CASSLELAGSSYNEQFF. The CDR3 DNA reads TGTGCCAGCAGCTTAGAACTAGCGGGTAGCTCCTACAATGAGCAGTTCTTC. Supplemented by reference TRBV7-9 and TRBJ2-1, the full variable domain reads DTGVSQNPRHKITKRGQNVTFRCDPISEHNRLYWYRQTLGQGPEFLTYFQNEAQLEKSRLLSDRFSAERPKGSFSTLEIQRTEQGDSAMYLCASSLELAGSSYNEQFFGPGTRLTVL.

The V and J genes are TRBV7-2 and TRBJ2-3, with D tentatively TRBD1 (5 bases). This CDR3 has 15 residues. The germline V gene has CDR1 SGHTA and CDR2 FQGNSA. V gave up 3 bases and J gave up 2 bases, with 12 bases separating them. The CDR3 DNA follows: TGTGCCAGCAGCTTTTCCGCAGGGATCACAGATACGCAGTATTTT. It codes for CASSFSAGITDTQYF.

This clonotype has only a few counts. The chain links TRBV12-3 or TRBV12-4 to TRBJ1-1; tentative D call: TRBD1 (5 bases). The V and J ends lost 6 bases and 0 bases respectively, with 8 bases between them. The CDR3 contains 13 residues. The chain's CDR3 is CASRGTMNTEAFF. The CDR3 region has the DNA TGTGCCAGCAGGGGGACTATGAACACTGAAGCTTTCTTT.

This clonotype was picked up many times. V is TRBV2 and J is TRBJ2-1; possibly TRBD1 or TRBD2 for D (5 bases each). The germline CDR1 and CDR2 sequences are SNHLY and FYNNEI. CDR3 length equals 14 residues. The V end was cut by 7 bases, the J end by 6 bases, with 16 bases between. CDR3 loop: CASIYGTGSNEQFF. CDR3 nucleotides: TGTGCCAGCATATACGGGACGGGCAGCAATGAGCAGTTCTTC.

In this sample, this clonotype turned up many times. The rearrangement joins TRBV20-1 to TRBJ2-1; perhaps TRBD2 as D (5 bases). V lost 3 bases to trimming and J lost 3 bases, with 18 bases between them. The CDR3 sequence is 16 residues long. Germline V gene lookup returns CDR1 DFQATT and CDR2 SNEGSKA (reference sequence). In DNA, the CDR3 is TGCAGTGCTAGTAAGGAAACAGCGGAGAGCTACAATGAGCAGTTCTTC. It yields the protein CSASKETAESYNEQFF.

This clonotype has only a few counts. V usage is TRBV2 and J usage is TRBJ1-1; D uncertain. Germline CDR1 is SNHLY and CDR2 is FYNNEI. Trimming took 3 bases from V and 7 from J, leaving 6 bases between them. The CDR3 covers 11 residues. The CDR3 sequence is CASSDPGEAFF. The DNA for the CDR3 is TGTGCCAGCAGTGATCCGGGTGAAGCTTTCTTT.

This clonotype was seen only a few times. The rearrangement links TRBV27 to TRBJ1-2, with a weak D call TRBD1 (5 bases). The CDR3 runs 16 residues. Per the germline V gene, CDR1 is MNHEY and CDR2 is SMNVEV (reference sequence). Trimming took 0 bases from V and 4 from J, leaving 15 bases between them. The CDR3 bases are TGTGCCAGCAGTTTATCGAGTCCGACAGATGGCTATGGCTACACCTTC. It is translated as CASSLSSPTDGYGYTF.

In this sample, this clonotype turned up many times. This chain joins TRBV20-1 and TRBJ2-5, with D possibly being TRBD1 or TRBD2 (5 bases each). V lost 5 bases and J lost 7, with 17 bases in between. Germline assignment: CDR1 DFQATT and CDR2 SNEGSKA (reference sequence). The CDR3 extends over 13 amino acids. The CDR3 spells CSAGMGLLGTQYF. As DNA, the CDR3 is TGCAGTGCTGGGATGGGGCTACTAGGGACCCAGTACTTC.

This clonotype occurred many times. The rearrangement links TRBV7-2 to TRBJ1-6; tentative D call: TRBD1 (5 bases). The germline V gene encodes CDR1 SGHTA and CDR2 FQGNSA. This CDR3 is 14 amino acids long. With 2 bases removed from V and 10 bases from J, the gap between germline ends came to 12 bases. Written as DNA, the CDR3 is TGTGCCAGCAGCTTATACGGGGGAGGGTCACCCCTCCACTTT. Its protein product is CASSLYGGGSPLHF.

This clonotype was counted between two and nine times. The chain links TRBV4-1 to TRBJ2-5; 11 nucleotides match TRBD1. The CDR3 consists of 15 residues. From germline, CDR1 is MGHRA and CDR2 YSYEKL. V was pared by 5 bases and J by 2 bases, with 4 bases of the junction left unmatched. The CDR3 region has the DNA TGCGCCAGCAGCAAAGGGACAGGGGGACAAGAGACCCAGTACTTC. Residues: CASSKGTGGQETQYF.

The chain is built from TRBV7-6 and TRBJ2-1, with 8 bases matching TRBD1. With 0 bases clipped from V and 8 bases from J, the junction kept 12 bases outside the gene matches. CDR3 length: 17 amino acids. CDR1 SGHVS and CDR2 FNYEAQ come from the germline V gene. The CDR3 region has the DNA TGTGCCAGCAGCTTAGCCCACCCTAGAGGACAGGGCGATGAGCAGTTCTTC. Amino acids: CASSLAHPRGQGDEQFF.

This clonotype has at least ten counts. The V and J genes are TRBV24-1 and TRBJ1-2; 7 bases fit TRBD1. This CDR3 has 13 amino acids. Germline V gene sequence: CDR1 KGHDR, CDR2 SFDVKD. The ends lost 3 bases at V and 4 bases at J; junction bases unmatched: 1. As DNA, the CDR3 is TGTGCCACCAGTGATGGACAGGCCTATGGCTACACCTTC. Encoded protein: CATSDGQAYGYTF.

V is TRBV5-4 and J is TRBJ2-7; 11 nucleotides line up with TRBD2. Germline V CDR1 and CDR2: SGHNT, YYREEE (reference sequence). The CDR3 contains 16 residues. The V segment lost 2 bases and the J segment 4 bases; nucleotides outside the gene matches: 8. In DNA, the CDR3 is TGTGCCAGCAGCTTTCGTAACCTAGCGGGAGGATACGAGCAGTACTTC. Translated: CASSFRNLAGGYEQYF.

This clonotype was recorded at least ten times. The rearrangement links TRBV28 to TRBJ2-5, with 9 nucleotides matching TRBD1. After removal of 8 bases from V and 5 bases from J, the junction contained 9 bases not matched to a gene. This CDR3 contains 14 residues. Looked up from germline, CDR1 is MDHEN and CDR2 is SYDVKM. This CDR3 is CASSPGTGKETQYF. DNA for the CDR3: TGTGCCAGCTCACCCGGGACAGGGAAGGAGACCCAGTACTTC.